These 9 T cell receptor beta chains were all obtained from the same sample, sequenced in a study of early T cells in non-severe SARS-CoV-2 infection. Via MiXCR, TCRdb re-called the 5' RACE reads, giving one row per CDR3 protein. Among approximately 19,000 distinct CDR3 sequences, approximately 4.7% were seen once, and the ten largest hold 6.7%. Sequenced sample: whole blood. The receptors come from an adult who was a healthcare worker with PCR-confirmed SARS-CoV-2 infection or an uninfected control (not recorded which).

Judged by abundance, this clonotype is medium-sized. The chain recombines TRBV5-1 with TRBJ1-2; no clear D. CDR3 length equals 12 residues. Germline-derived CDR1 and CDR2 are SGHRS and YFSETQ. Trimming cost V 2 bases and J 2 bases, with 4 bases left between them. The CDR3 is CASSLYNYGYTF. CDR3 nucleotide sequence: TGCGCCAGCAGCTTATACAACTATGGCTACACCTTC.

The table lists this clonotype with many counts. The chain employs TRBV29-1 and TRBJ2-5; D is uncertain. There are 12 residues in the CDR3. Germline V gives CDR1 SQVTM, CDR2 ANQGSEA. Trimming cost V 3 bases and J 5 bases, with 10 bases left between them. CDR3 residues: CSVEARTETQYF. CDR3 DNA: TGCAGCGTTGAGGCTAGAACCGAGACCCAGTACTTC.

This clonotype was picked up a small number of times. This chain joins TRBV19 and TRBJ1-5, with no clear D. The CDR3 length is 15 residues. Germline-derived CDR1 and CDR2 are LNHDA and SQIVND (reference sequence). V lost 0 bases, J lost 5 bases, and 11 bases lay in between. CDR3 amino acids: CASSIDRRGYQPQHF. The CDR3 region has the DNA TGTGCCAGTAGTATAGATCGGCGCGGGTATCAGCCCCAGCATTTT.

This clonotype occurred many times. The chain uses TRBV10-2 and TRBJ1-1; tentative D call: TRBD1 (5 bases). CDR1 is WSHSY, CDR2 SAAADI, per germline. The CDR3 loop spans 14 amino acids. V lost 5 bases and J lost 1, with 11 bases in between. The CDR3 protein is CASSPGTANTEAFF. The CDR3 coding sequence is TGCGCCAGCAGTCCCGGGACGGCGAACACTGAAGCTTTCTTT.

This clonotype ranks as medium-sized. The CDR3 spells CASSLWRQGSVSNQPQHF. CDR3 DNA sequence: TGTGCCAGCAGCTTATGGAGACAGGGAAGTGTGAGCAATCAGCCCCAGCATTTT. The chain links TRBV5-6 to TRBJ1-5, with 7 bases fitting TRBD1. The V gene end was trimmed by 2 bases and the J gene end by 1 base; junction bases not matched to a gene: 12. The CDR3 loop spans 18 amino acids. CDR1 SGHDT and CDR2 YYEEEE come from the germline V gene.

In this sample, this clonotype turned up many times. V usage is TRBV20-1 and J usage is TRBJ1-5; D unresolved. The CDR3 length is 13 residues. CDR1 is DFQATT, CDR2 SNEGSKA, per germline (reference sequence). V lost 1 base, J lost 4 bases, and 8 bases lay in between. This CDR3 is CSARGQSNQPQHF. For the CDR3, the DNA is TGCAGTGCTAGAGGGCAGAGTAATCAGCCCCAGCATTTT.

Ten or more counts support this clonotype. The chain is built from TRBV29-1 and TRBJ2-1; 7 positions agree with TRBD2. The CDR3 covers 12 residues. CDR1 is SQVTM, CDR2 ANQGSEA, per germline. Trimming cost V 7 bases and J 3 bases; bases outside gene matches: 3. This CDR3 is CSAGLVYNEQFF. In DNA form, the CDR3 reads TGCAGCGCAGGACTAGTCTACAATGAGCAGTTCTTC.

In this sample, this clonotype turned up many times. The chain has TRBV29-1 and TRBJ1-2; D unclear. CDR3 length equals 12 residues. Trimming shortened V by 4 bases and J by 8 bases, and 14 bases separated the two germline ends. Germline CDR1 reads SQVTM; CDR2 reads ANQGSEA. The CDR3 spells CSVAGLREGYTF. The CDR3 DNA sequence: TGCAGCGTTGCCGGGCTGCGGGAGGGCTACACCTTC.

In its sample, this clonotype was seen many times. V is TRBV2 and J is TRBJ2-5; perhaps TRBD2 as D (6 bases). Trimming took off 7 bases at V and 5 bases at J, with 20 bases between the two ends. Germline assignment: CDR1 SNHLY and CDR2 FYNNEI. The CDR3 length is 15 residues. CDR3 sequence reads: CASKEGGVPGETQYF. CDR3 DNA: TGTGCCAGCAAAGAAGGCGGGGTCCCGGGGGAGACCCAGTACTTC. The variable domain in full, completed from reference TRBV2 and TRBJ2-5, reads EPEVTQTPSHQVTQMGQEVILRCVPISNHLYFYWYRQILGQKVEFLVSFYNNEISEKSEIFDDQFSVERPDGSNFTLKIRSTKLEDSAMYFCASKEGGVPGETQYFGPGTRLLVL.